The TCR beta chain described here comes from a study of T cells in women clearing cervical HPV infection. Study context: Controls gave blood once infection was undetectable; cases at lesion identification.

Sequencing used immunoSEQ multiplex PCR; TCRdb keeps in-frame clones, though not all of them. The sample's table shows 40,000 to 55,000 clones. For this clone: Its antigen remains unidentified. The read ends 3 residues shy of where the CDR3 ends; the end is completed using the germline J gene.

The CDR3 length is 13 residues. Germline trimming cut 11 bases from V and 8 bases from J; bases unmatched to any gene: 6. Germline lookup yields CDR1 LNHDA and CDR2 SQIVND (reference sequence). Study results and caveats: Associations may precede or follow infection; HPV-specific or memory T cells were not isolated. Cases carried less TRBV6-7 than controls: roughly 0.11% versus 0.16%. A classifier using richness and V gene abundances reached an AUC of more than 0.8.

The rearrangement joins TRBV19 to TRBJ1-6, with 10 bases identical to TRBD1. The receptor was isolated from a woman between 18 and 75 years old with a cervical HPV16 infection that either progressed to CIN3+ or cleared (not recorded which). The sample consisted of blood buffy coat. The CDR3 sequence: CAGSGTGDSPLHF. CDR3 bases read: TGTGCCGGATCCGGGACAGGGGATTCACCC.